This T cell receptor beta chain appears in the sequencing data of a study of shared clonotypes between healthy human individuals. Measured with immunoSEQ multiplex PCR; TCRdb has only the in-frame clones, and not every one. The table has approximately 1.9 million clones, around 93% seen once. Terminally differentiated effector memory CD45RA+ cells were left out of the naive CD8 fraction, which was CD45RO-negative and positively selected for CCR7. CDR1 and CDR2 from the germline V gene are SGHDN and FVKESK. The CDR3 runs to 16 residues. Trimming stripped 0 bases from V and 2 bases from J, with 13 bases between.

This TCR was sampled from a man aged 18 to 29 in good health. Some clones in this sample may be carry-over from other donors' samples. The rearrangement uses TRBV14 and TRBJ1-1; D may be TRBD1 (6 bases). Material for sequencing was naive CD8+ T cells from PBMCs. CDR3 in amino acids: CASSQEDSFLNTEAFF. The CDR3 DNA reads as TGTGCCAGCAGCCAAGAGGACAGTTTTTTAAACACTGAAGCTTTCTTT.